The 21 T cell receptor beta chains presented below share a single source sample, sequenced in a study of cytomegalovirus exposure and HLA in healthy donors. Sequencing used immunoSEQ multiplex PCR; TCRdb keeps in-frame clones, though not all of them. Of roughly 150,000 clones in the sample, about 80% are singletons; the top ten hold about 27%. The specimen was PBMCs. These receptors originate from a young man in good health and CMV-seropositive.

This chain links TRBV18 with TRBJ1-3, with 9 bases fitting TRBD1. The trim removed 0 bases at V and 6 bases at J, leaving 3 bases unmatched. CDR3 length: 15 amino acids. Germline lookup yields CDR1 KGHSH and CDR2 LQKENI. CDR3 sequence (DNA): TGTGCCAGCTCACCACCGTGGACAGGGGCAAACACCATATATTTT. It specifies CASSPPWTGANTIYF.

This chain uses TRBV19 with TRBJ2-2, with 7 positions matching TRBD1. The germline gives CDR1 LNHDA, CDR2 SQIVND (reference sequence). V was pared by 5 bases and J by 0 bases, with 3 bases of the junction left unmatched. The CDR3 extends over 15 amino acids. The CDR3 here is CASSVGQPNTGELFF. For the CDR3, the DNA is TGTGCCAGTAGTGTGGGACAGCCGAACACCGGGGAGCTGTTTTTT.

V is TRBV25-1 and J is TRBJ2-5; D unresolved. With 2 bases removed from V and 9 bases from J, the gap between germline ends came to 4 bases. This CDR3 spans 10 amino acids. CDR1 is MGHDK, CDR2 SYGVNS, per germline. The CDR3 DNA sequence: TGTGCCAGCAGTGAACAGGCCCAGTACTTC. It yields the protein CASSEQAQYF.

The chain links TRBV10-1 to TRBJ2-7; 9 bases agree with TRBD2. The CDR3 contains 15 residues. Per germline, CDR1 WNHNN and CDR2 SYGVQD (reference sequence). V trimming: 2 bases; J trimming: 2 bases; junction bases outside the gene matches: 4. CDR3 region: CASSERASGAYEQYF. CDR3 sequence (DNA): TGCGCCAGCAGTGAGAGGGCTAGCGGGGCCTACGAGCAGTACTTC.

The chain is built from TRBV29-1 and TRBJ1-2, with D possibly matching TRBD1 (5 bases). The CDR3 contains 13 residues. Germline CDR1 is SQVTM and CDR2 is ANQGSEA. In DNA form, the CDR3 reads TGCAGTTCCGGGACTCTTTTCGACTATGGCTACACCTTC. It codes for CSSGTLFDYGYTF.

This clone showed up just a few times. The chain employs TRBV11-2 and TRBJ2-7; D is unresolved. This CDR3 is built from 14 residues. CDR1 is SGHAT, CDR2 FQNNGV, per germline. The V end lost 2 bases, the J end lost 2 bases, and 10 bases lay between the germline ends. CDR3 region: CASSLITEPYEQYF. CDR3 DNA sequence: TGTGCCAGCAGCTTAATCACGGAGCCCTACGAGCAGTACTTC.

This chain uses TRBV18 with TRBJ1-6; TRBD1 matches at 7 bases. Per germline, CDR1 KGHSH and CDR2 LQKENI. The CDR3 has 19 residues. The V and J ends lost 3 bases and 7 bases, in that order; junction bases with no gene match: 18. The CDR3 nucleotides are TGTGCCAGCTCACCCCCTATAAAGGACAGGTCCACCCAAAATTCACCCCTCCACTTT. It specifies CASSPPIKDRSTQNSPLHF.

V gene TRBV7-8 combines with J gene TRBJ2-5, with 12 bases identical to TRBD2. J gave up 5 bases and V 6 bases, and 4 bases lay outside the gene matches. Germline CDR1 and CDR2: SGHVS and FQNEAQ. The CDR3 has 14 residues. CDR3 in amino acids: CASSSSGRVETQYF. The CDR3 region has the DNA TGTGCCAGCAGTTCTAGCGGGAGGGTGGAGACCCAGTACTTC.

This chain's CDR3 is CASSLRTASDMNTEAFF. CDR3 DNA: TGTGCCAGCAGCTTACGGACAGCCTCTGATATGAACACTGAAGCTTTCTTT. V usage is TRBV11-2 and J usage is TRBJ1-1; tentative D call: TRBD1 (6 bases). Germline-derived CDR1 and CDR2 are SGHAT and FQNNGV. This CDR3 has 17 residues. V was shortened by 2 bases and J by 0 bases, with 16 bases between the two germline ends.

This clone has just a few counts. This CDR3 is CASSPGGDTIYF. Written as DNA, the CDR3 is TGTGCCAGCAGCCCCGGGGGGGACACCATATATTTT. The chain links TRBV7-6 to TRBJ1-3, with D possibly TRBD1 on 5 matching bases. The ends were cut back, 5 bases at V and 8 bases at J, with 10 bases in the middle. Germline V gene lookup returns CDR1 SGHVS and CDR2 FNYEAQ. The CDR3 loop spans 12 amino acids.

The chain carries TRBV19 and TRBJ1-1, with a tentative D call TRBD1 (5 bases). The CDR3 sequence is 15 residues long. V lost 3 bases and J 2 bases, leaving 13 bases between the germline ends. The germline V gene encodes CDR1 LNHDA and CDR2 SQIVND (reference sequence). CDR3 protein: CASSMGQEGNTEAFF. The CDR3 coding sequence is TGTGCCAGTAGTATGGGGCAGGAAGGAAACACTGAAGCTTTCTTT.

This clone has just one count. The chain has TRBV5-6 and TRBJ2-3; 9 bases map to TRBD1. This CDR3 contains 15 residues. V was clipped by 4 bases and J by 4 bases; unmatched bases: 7. CDR1 is SGHDT, CDR2 YYEEEE, per germline. The CDR3 here is CASSRQGDRADTQYF. Here the CDR3 DNA reads TGTGCCAGCAGCCGACAGGGGGATCGGGCAGATACGCAGTATTTT.

The chain is built from TRBV5-6 and TRBJ2-3; D is possibly TRBD2 (6 bases). Trimming left V 4 bases short and J 1 base short, with 13 bases between. The CDR3 runs 15 residues. Germline V lookup: CDR1 SGHDT, CDR2 YYEEEE. The CDR3 DNA follows: TGTGCCAGCAGCCCGGACTACCCACGCACAGATACGCAGTATTTT. As protein: CASSPDYPRTDTQYF.

The chain recombines TRBV10-1 with TRBJ1-1, with a possible D match to TRBD1 (6 bases). V was clipped by 6 bases and J by 8 bases, with 16 bases between them. This CDR3 is 13 amino acids long. Germline CDR1 WNHNN, CDR2 SYGVQD (reference sequence). The CDR3 spells CASSPSPGVEAFF. In nucleotides, the CDR3 is TGCGCCAGCAGCCCGTCTCCAGGGGTAGAAGCTTTCTTT.

The chain employs TRBV7-6 and TRBJ2-1; 7 bases map to TRBD2. Trimming took 1 base from V and 0 from J; bases not matched to a gene: 3. Germline CDR1 reads SGHVS; CDR2 reads FNYEAQ. This CDR3 has 16 amino acids. The CDR3 DNA reads as TGTGCCAGCAGCTTAGAGGCTAGCGGCTCCTACAATGAGCAGTTCTTC. Protein sequence: CASSLEASGSYNEQFF.

This rearrangement joins TRBV9 to TRBJ2-5, with unresolved D. V lost 0 bases and J lost 5, with 8 bases in between. Germline V gene lookup returns CDR1 SGDLS and CDR2 YYNGEE. CDR3 length: 13 residues. In nucleotides, the CDR3 is TGTGCCAGCAGCGTAGCACCCGGGGAGACCCAGTACTTC. Translating gives CASSVAPGETQYF.

The chain uses TRBV29-1 and TRBJ1-1; 7 nucleotides align to TRBD1. The germline V gene encodes CDR1 SQVTM and CDR2 ANQGSEA. The CDR3 loop spans 14 amino acids. The ends lost 5 bases at V and 0 bases at J; junction bases unmatched: 6. CDR3 nucleotide sequence: TGCAGCGTTCGGACAGGAGGCATGAACACTGAAGCTTTCTTT. Translation gives CSVRTGGMNTEAFF.

The V and J genes are TRBV6-6 and TRBJ2-4, with D possibly TRBD2 on 6 matching bases. The CDR3 contains 16 residues. Germline loops: CDR1 MNHNY, CDR2 SVGAGI (reference sequence). V shed 1 base and J shed 1 base, with 11 bases lying between them. The CDR3 DNA is TGTGCCAGCAGTTACTTGTCAGGGACTGCCAAAAACATTCAGTACTTC. It translates to CASSYLSGTAKNIQYF.

As DNA, the CDR3 is TGTGCCAGAAAAAGGGGGGGCGACTATGGCTACACCTTC. Translating it yields CARKRGGDYGYTF. The chain employs TRBV2 and TRBJ1-2; TRBD1 might be the D (6 bases). The CDR3 is 13 residues long. V lost 9 bases and J 3 bases, leaving 14 bases between the germline ends. Germline V lookup: CDR1 SNHLY, CDR2 FYNNEI.

The CDR3 sequence is CASSSTSGRASEQYF. Written as DNA, the CDR3 is TGTGCCAGCAGCTCGACTAGCGGGAGGGCGTCCGAGCAGTACTTC. The genes are TRBV7-7 and TRBJ2-7; 14 bases are shared with TRBD2. The J segment lost 6 bases and the V segment lost 4 bases, leaving 5 bases of the junction unmatched. The V gene's germline CDR1 is SSHAT and CDR2 FNYEAQ (reference sequence). This CDR3 is 15 amino acids long.

This clone was observed a handful of times. The chain links TRBV11-3 to TRBJ2-2, with a weak D call TRBD1 (6 bases). Trimming cost V 3 bases and J 4 bases, with 15 bases left between them. The germline V gene has CDR1 SGHNT and CDR2 YENEEA. The CDR3 sequence is 16 residues long. CDR3 region: CASSFVQGKSTGELFF. DNA of the CDR3: TGTGCCAGCAGCTTTGTACAGGGAAAGTCCACCGGGGAGCTGTTTTTT.